The TCR beta chain under discussion was sequenced for a study of breast tumors, draining lymph nodes, adjacent tissues. Broader study findings: Tumor and nontumor repertoires were significantly more similar in luminal-like than in basal-like breast cancer. The data were judged consistent with most tumor T cells coming from lymph node and expanding in tumor. Tumor T cell lymph node origin was a supported hypothesis, not proven.

Judged by abundance, this clonotype is medium-sized. The antigen is not known. TCRdb re-analysed the multiplex PCR reads in MiXCR, keeping a single row per CDR3 protein. The sample holds about 15,000 distinct CDR3 sequences, about half seen once. This CDR3 comprises 12 residues. In germline, CDR1 is DFQATT, CDR2 SNEGSKA (reference sequence). Trimming removed 0 bases from V and 4 bases from J, with 6 bases in between. Input material: tumor-adjacent breast tissue. J is TRBJ1-2 and V is TRBV20-1; D gene ambiguous. The source of this sequence is a female donor with breast cancer. Some clones in this sample may be carry-over from other donors' samples. CDR3 in amino acids: CSARDFLYGYTF. The CDR3 DNA reads TGCAGTGCTAGAGACTTCCTCTATGGCTACACCTTC.